These T cell receptor beta chains were read from a single sample in a study of PD-1 blockade in mismatch repair-deficient tumors. Generated by immunoSEQ multiplex PCR, the TCRdb table keeps only in-frame clones and is missing some. The data contain about 9,800 clones, approximately 83% of them seen just once; the ten biggest clones take up 22%. Their specific antigens are unknown. The sample was cells cultured in vitro, taken from a patient treated with pembrolizumab. Receptor source: an adult with mismatch repair-deficient cancer. Both conserved end residues are part of each CDR3. Fields, in order: D gene, V gene, J gene, CDR3 protein. A D gene is named only where the DNA matches it firmly.

>-|TRBV29-1|TRBJ1-1
CSVEDRGGGTEAFF
>-|TRBV15|TRBJ2-7
CATSRDSRSEQYF
>-|TRBV10-3|TRBJ1-4
CAISGREKLFF
>TRBD1|TRBV18|TRBJ1-1
CASSPRTGGRDTEAFF
>-|TRBV9|TRBJ2-3
CASSVGAAPDPQYF
>TRBD2|TRBV11-2|TRBJ2-1
CASRASGSGPGNEQFF
>TRBD1|TRBV10-2|TRBJ2-2
CASSVDRVNTGELFF
>TRBD2|TRBV7-9|TRBJ2-5
CASSLGAGGRYETQYF
>-|TRBV7-6|TRBJ1-2
CASSQGIGGYTF
>-|TRBV4-1|TRBJ1-3
CASSQDLRELRGNTIYF
>TRBD1|TRBV4-1|TRBJ1-4
CASSQYTGDGSTNEKLFF
>-|TRBV4-1|TRBJ2-7
CASSQEEGTYEQYF
>TRBD2|TRBV2|TRBJ2-7
CATKPLLADEQYF
>-|TRBV6-5|TRBJ1-1
CASSWTVEDTEAFF
>-|TRBV4-1|TRBJ1-3
CASSHRDWSSGNTIYF
>-|TRBV2|TRBJ1-5
CASSESFGNQPQHF
>-|TRBV6-5|TRBJ1-1
CASSYSKVAEAFF
>-|TRBV18|TRBJ1-1
CASSPLKGGPNTEAFF
>TRBD2|TRBV18|TRBJ2-7
CASSQSGRDYEQYF
>-|TRBV13|TRBJ1-3
CASAPGAGNTIYF
>TRBD1|TRBV7-9|TRBJ1-6
CASSLWDSGYNSPLHF
>TRBD2|TRBV19|TRBJ2-7
CASTRTSGSGEQYF
>TRBD1|TRBV9|TRBJ2-2
CASSPGGGTNTGELFF
>-|TRBV19|TRBJ2-1
CASSDGTAYNEQFF
>TRBD1|TRBV9|TRBJ2-7
CASSVGTGRYYEQYF
>-|TRBV18|TRBJ2-7
CASSLTTGDIYEQYF
>-|TRBV27|TRBJ2-1
CASSQVGIYNEQFF
>-|TRBV7-6|TRBJ2-3
CASSLVRESTDTQYF
>-|TRBV27|TRBJ2-1
CASSLRYSYNEQFF
>TRBD1|TRBV2|TRBJ1-4
CASSGTGGTNEKLFF
>TRBD2|TRBV7-2|TRBJ2-7
CASSTHGGLAYEQYF
>TRBD2|TRBV9|TRBJ2-5
CASSPSAGGALSLETQYF
>TRBD2|TRBV5-1|TRBJ2-1
CASSLGEGPYNEQFF
>-|TRBV28|TRBJ1-2
CASSDPSGYTF
>TRBD1|TRBV27|TRBJ2-3
CASSTLGPGQGADTQYF
>-|TRBV19|TRBJ2-1
CASSIDRSGLRDNEQFF
>TRBD1|TRBV27|TRBJ2-1
CASSLSGTGYNEQFF
>TRBD2|TRBV9|TRBJ2-3
CASRTSGTDTQYF
>TRBD2|TRBV19|TRBJ2-1
CASSKNSGSYNEQFF
>-|TRBV27|TRBJ2-7
CASSWDGLMGEQYF
>-|TRBV7-6|TRBJ2-7
CASSLLPEGVSYEQYF
>TRBD1|TRBV4-2|TRBJ1-4
CASSQDRGRDEKLFF